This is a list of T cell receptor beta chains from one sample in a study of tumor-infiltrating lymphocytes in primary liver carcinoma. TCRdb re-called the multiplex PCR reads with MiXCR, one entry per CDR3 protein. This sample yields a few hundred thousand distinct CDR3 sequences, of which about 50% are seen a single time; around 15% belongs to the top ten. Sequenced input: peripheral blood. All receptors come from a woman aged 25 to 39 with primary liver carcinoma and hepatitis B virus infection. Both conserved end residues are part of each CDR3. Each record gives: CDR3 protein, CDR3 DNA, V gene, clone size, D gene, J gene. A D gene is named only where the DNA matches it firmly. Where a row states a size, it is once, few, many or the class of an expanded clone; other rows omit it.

CDR3aa: CASSYWGTANSPLHF; CDR3nt: TGTGCCAGCAGTTACTGGGGGACGGCAAATTCACCCCTCCACTTT; v_gene: TRBV6-2/TRBV6-3; abundance: -; d_gene: -; j_gene: TRBJ1-6
CDR3aa: CASSQDPPTSRETQYF; CDR3nt: TGCGCCAGCAGCCAAGATCCTCCGACTAGCAGGGAGACCCAGTACTTC; v_gene: TRBV4-3; abundance: -; d_gene: TRBD2; j_gene: TRBJ2-5
CDR3aa: CASSLRLAGGGEQFF; CDR3nt: TGTGCCAGCAGTTTGCGACTAGCGGGGGGGGGTGAGCAGTTCTTC; v_gene: TRBV6-1; abundance: -; d_gene: TRBD2; j_gene: TRBJ2-1
CDR3aa: CASSIGAGIYNEQFF; CDR3nt: TGTGCCAGCAGCATAGGAGCGGGAATCTACAATGAGCAGTTCTTC; v_gene: TRBV11-3; abundance: -; d_gene: TRBD2; j_gene: TRBJ2-1
CDR3aa: CASYGTGGYEQYF; CDR3nt: TGTGCCAGCTACGGGACAGGGGGCTACGAGCAGTACTTC; v_gene: TRBV18; abundance: -; d_gene: TRBD1; j_gene: TRBJ2-7
CDR3aa: CASSSYLGNEQFF; CDR3nt: TGTGCCAGCAGCTCTTACTTGGGGAATGAGCAGTTCTTC; v_gene: TRBV7-3; abundance: -; d_gene: -; j_gene: TRBJ2-1
CDR3aa: CAWSQSTIRLAKNIQYF; CDR3nt: TGTGCCTGGAGTCAATCCACGATTAGACTAGCCAAAAACATTCAGTACTTC; v_gene: TRBV30; abundance: -; d_gene: -; j_gene: TRBJ2-4
CDR3aa: CASSQDARNNSPLHF; CDR3nt: TGCGCCAGCAGCCAAGATGCGAGAAATAATTCACCCCTCCACTTT; v_gene: TRBV4-3; abundance: few; d_gene: -; j_gene: TRBJ1-6
CDR3aa: CASSLLQWKFNEQFF; CDR3nt: TGTGCCAGCAGCCTTCTACAGTGGAAATTCAATGAGCAGTTCTTC; v_gene: TRBV12-3/TRBV12-4; abundance: -; d_gene: -; j_gene: TRBJ2-1
CDR3aa: CSVGTIHYEQYF; CDR3nt: TGCAGCGTTGGAACAATCCACTACGAGCAGTACTTC; v_gene: TRBV29-1; abundance: -; d_gene: -; j_gene: TRBJ2-7
CDR3aa: CASSFPWSTGELFF; CDR3nt: TGTGCCAGCAGTTTTCCGTGGAGCACCGGGGAGCTGTTTTTT; v_gene: TRBV28; abundance: -; d_gene: -; j_gene: TRBJ2-2